One sample yielded the 32 T cell receptor beta chains listed below, sequenced in a study of blood T cell repertoires in COVID-19. The table came from immunoSEQ multiplex PCR; TCRdb's copy has only in-frame clones and leaves some out. Counted here are some 300,000 clones, around 87% occurring once; the ten biggest clones make up around 0.98%. The sequenced sample consisted of peripheral blood. The source is a woman in her thirties or forties with COVID-19, enrolled during active disease.

V and J are TRBV6-5 and TRBJ2-1, with TRBD2 matching over 11 bases. CDR1 is MNHEY, CDR2 SVGAGI, per germline. V shed 2 bases and J 7 bases; nucleotides not matched to a gene: 4. The CDR3 has 15 amino acids. The CDR3 here is CASSYVLAGGNEQFF. The CDR3 DNA is TGTGCCAGCAGTTACGTTCTAGCGGGAGGTAATGAGCAGTTCTTC.

The chain employs TRBV6-6 and TRBJ2-1; possible D gene TRBD1, 6 bases. With 1 base removed from V and 5 bases from J, the gap between germline ends came to 15 bases. The CDR3 loop spans 16 amino acids. Per germline, CDR1 MNHNY and CDR2 SVGAGI (reference sequence). CDR3 region: CASSYYKAGANNEQFF. In DNA, the CDR3 is TGTGCCAGCAGTTACTATAAGGCAGGGGCCAACAATGAGCAGTTCTTC.

J is TRBJ2-3 and V is TRBV5-1; TRBD2 is a possible D gene (6 bases). The CDR3 is 17 residues long. The V end lost 4 bases, the J end lost 2 bases, and 20 bases lay between the germline ends. Germline-derived CDR1 and CDR2 are SGHRS and YFSETQ. The CDR3 region has the DNA TGCGCCAGCAGCCGCGGAGGGGATGTCCCTTACACAGATACGCAGTATTTT. Its protein product is CASSRGGDVPYTDTQYF. Full variable domain (rest looked up from reference TRBV5-1 and TRBJ2-3): KAGVTQTPRYLIKTRGQQVTLSCSPISGHRSVSWYQQTPGQGLQFLFEYFSETQRNKGNFPGRFSGRQFSNSRSEMNVSTLELGDSALYLCASSRGGDVPYTDTQYFGPGTRLTVL.

V and J are TRBV19 and TRBJ1-3, with 7 positions matching TRBD1. V shed 4 bases, J shed 1 base, and the junction held 4 bases outside the gene matches. The germline gives CDR1 LNHDA, CDR2 SQIVND (reference sequence). CDR3 length: 15 amino acids. The CDR3 coding sequence is TGTGCCAGTAGTAGATTGACAGGGTCTGGAAACACCATATATTTT. Its translation is CASSRLTGSGNTIYF.

The genes are TRBV7-9 and TRBJ1-3, with no clear D. Trimming removed 5 bases at V and 2 bases at J, with 16 bases between. Germline CDR1 and CDR2: SEHNR and FQNEAQ (reference sequence). The CDR3 runs 16 residues. CDR3 in DNA: TGTGCCAGCAGCCCCCAGCGAATGACGCCTGGAAACACCATATATTTT. Its protein product is CASSPQRMTPGNTIYF.

The chain's CDR3 is CASSVATQGFGANVLTF. For the CDR3, the DNA is TGTGCCAGCAGCGTAGCTACACAGGGATTTGGGGCCAACGTCCTGACTTTC. J is TRBJ2-6 and V is TRBV9; possibly TRBD1 for D (6 bases). V lost 0 bases and J lost 3, with 13 bases in between. Germline assignment: CDR1 SGDLS and CDR2 YYNGEE. This CDR3 is 17 amino acids long.

The V gene is TRBV6-6, the J gene TRBJ1-2; 7 nucleotides align to TRBD1. The V and J ends lost 4 bases and 6 bases, in that order; junction bases with no gene match: 11. CDR3 length equals 15 residues. The germline V gene has CDR1 MNHNY and CDR2 SVGAGI (reference sequence). This chain's CDR3 is CASSSRGGGFDGYTF. The CDR3 region has the DNA TGTGCCAGCAGTTCGCGAGGGGGCGGATTCGATGGCTACACCTTC.

V and J are TRBV6-2 or TRBV6-3 and TRBJ2-5, with 13 bases matching TRBD2. This CDR3 region has 15 residues. J was trimmed by 6 bases and V by 2 bases; bases with no gene match: 3. Per germline, CDR1 MNHEY and CDR2 SVGEGT. CDR3 in DNA: TGTGCCAGCAGTTACGGGACTAGCGGGACGCAGACCCAGTACTTC. Translated: CASSYGTSGTQTQYF.

The chain is built from TRBV12-3 or TRBV12-4 and TRBJ1-1; possibly TRBD1 for D (5 bases). The CDR3 totals 13 residues. Trimming took 5 bases from V and 2 from J, leaving 9 bases between them. The chain's CDR3 is CASSLRVNTEAFF. The DNA for the CDR3 is TGTGCCAGCAGTCTCAGGGTTAACACTGAAGCTTTCTTT.

Only a few counts were recorded for this clone. The rearrangement links TRBV5-8 to TRBJ2-1; TRBD2 agrees at 7 bases. The CDR3 runs to 15 residues. From germline, CDR1 is SGHTS and CDR2 YDEGEE. Trimming cost V 0 bases and J 3 bases; bases outside gene matches: 3. Written as DNA, the CDR3 is TGTGCCAGCAGCTTGGTTCGGGGGGACTACAATGAGCAGTTCTTC. Protein: CASSLVRGDYNEQFF.

This chain connects TRBV4-2 to TRBJ2-1, with 7 nucleotides matching TRBD2. Germline loops: CDR1 LGHNA, CDR2 YNFKEQ. The CDR3 has 18 amino acids. Losses at the gene ends were 1 base for V and 4 bases for J; bases not matched to a gene: 13. CDR3 sequence reads: CASSQATTAGEGYNEQFF. DNA for the CDR3: TGTGCCAGCAGCCAAGCAACTACGGCGGGGGAGGGATACAATGAGCAGTTCTTC.

V and J are TRBV30 and TRBJ1-1; TRBD1 might be the D (6 bases). Trimming cost V 0 bases and J 2 bases, with 10 bases left between them. CDR1 and CDR2 (germline): GTSNPN, SVGIG (reference sequence). CDR3 size: 14 residues. This chain's CDR3 is CAWSVQGPNTEAFF. The CDR3 nucleotides read TGTGCCTGGAGTGTACAGGGCCCAAACACTGAAGCTTTCTTT.

The chain joins TRBV7-3 to TRBJ2-2; TRBD1 matches 8 bases. Germline CDR1 is SGHTA and CDR2 is FQGTGA. The CDR3 has 19 amino acids. V dropped 0 bases and J dropped 5; count of bases not matched to a gene: 14. The CDR3 coding sequence is TGTGCCAGCAGCTTAACGTTCCGTCAGGGGGCAAGTAAAACCGGGGAGCTGTTTTTT. As protein: CASSLTFRQGASKTGELFF.

The chain combines TRBV7-9 with TRBJ1-2; D is possibly TRBD1 (5 bases). CDR1 is SEHNR and CDR2 is FQNEAQ in the germline V gene (reference sequence). The CDR3 spans 14 residues. Trimming took 4 bases from V and 4 from J, leaving 13 bases between them. The CDR3 region is CASSSTGLTYGYTF. The CDR3 coding sequence is TGTGCCAGCAGCTCTACAGGCTTGACCTATGGCTACACCTTC.

Here the CDR3 DNA reads TGTGCCACTAGCCCCAAGAGGAATCAGCCCCAGCATTTT. Amino acid sequence: CATSPKRNQPQHF. The gene calls are TRBV19 and TRBJ1-5, with D unresolved. Germline CDR1 is LNHDA and CDR2 is SQIVND (reference sequence). The V gene lost 10 bases and the J gene lost 4 bases, with 14 bases spanning the gap. CDR3 length: 13 residues.

This clone came up once. V usage is TRBV6-2 or TRBV6-3 and J usage is TRBJ1-5; no definite D call. Germline CDR1 and CDR2: MNHEY and SVGEGT. CDR3 length equals 16 residues. Trimming pared 0 bases from V and 1 base from J, leaving 10 bases between. The CDR3 loop reads CASSYSMGLSNQPQHF. CDR3 DNA: TGTGCCAGCAGTTACTCGATGGGCTTAAGCAATCAGCCCCAGCATTTT.

The genes are TRBV6-2 or TRBV6-3 and TRBJ2-3, with 7 bases matching TRBD1. The CDR3 is 15 amino acids. CDR1 is MNHEY and CDR2 is SVGEGT in the germline V gene. The V gene end was trimmed by 2 bases and the J gene end by 2 bases; junction bases not matched to a gene: 4. In DNA form, the CDR3 reads TGTGCCAGCAGTTACGGCAGGGGGTCCACAGATACGCAGTATTTT. Amino acids: CASSYGRGSTDTQYF.

The V and J genes are TRBV4-2 and TRBJ2-1; 12 nucleotides agree with TRBD2. In germline, CDR1 is LGHNA, CDR2 YNFKEQ. The CDR3 covers 15 residues. Germline trimming cut 5 bases from V and 10 bases from J; bases unmatched to any gene: 9. CDR3: CASSVSSGGVREQFF. CDR3 coding DNA: TGTGCCAGCAGCGTCTCTAGCGGGGGGGTGCGGGAGCAGTTCTTC.

The chain employs TRBV11-2 and TRBJ1-4; no reliable D call. The germline V and J ends were trimmed by 5 bases and 4 bases, with 8 bases remaining between them. The CDR3 loop spans 13 amino acids. From germline, CDR1 is SGHAT and CDR2 FQNNGV. The CDR3 spells CASSESINEKLFF. The DNA for the CDR3 is TGTGCCAGCAGCGAGTCCATTAATGAAAAACTGTTTTTT.

The genes are TRBV5-1 and TRBJ1-1; 8 positions match TRBD1. CDR1 and CDR2 (germline): SGHRS, YFSETQ. The CDR3 loop spans 17 amino acids. V lost 4 bases to trimming and J lost 3 bases; unmatched junction nucleotides: 14. This CDR3 is CASSQGQDLLAYTEAFF. The CDR3, as DNA: TGCGCCAGCAGCCAGGGACAGGATCTCTTGGCATACACTGAAGCTTTCTTT.

The chain couples TRBV27 to TRBJ2-7, with 12 bases that match TRBD1. The V gene's germline CDR1 is MNHEY and CDR2 SMNVEV (reference sequence). Trimming at V came to 8 bases and at J to 7 bases, leaving 9 bases not matched to a gene. The CDR3 consists of 14 residues. CDR3 DNA sequence: TGTGCCAGCGCCCTCGGGGACAGGGGGCGAGAGCAGTACTTC. Translating it yields CASALGDRGREQYF.

CDR3 residues: CASSYSGHNYGYTF. CDR3 nucleotide sequence: TGTGCCAGCAGTTACTCGGGACATAACTATGGCTACACCTTC. The chain uses TRBV6-5 and TRBJ1-2, with D perhaps matching TRBD1 (6 bases). The V and J ends lost 0 bases and 1 base respectively, with 6 bases between them. The CDR3 runs to 14 residues. Germline V gene data show CDR1 as MNHEY and CDR2 as SVGAGI.

The chain joins TRBV6-6 to TRBJ1-2, with 7 bases aligning to TRBD1. Germline assignment: CDR1 MNHNY and CDR2 SVGAGI (reference sequence). The CDR3 is 14 amino acids. Trimming removed 5 bases from V and 1 base from J; junction bases left unmatched: 4. The CDR3 bases are TGTGCCAGCAGTCGACAGGGTCGTAACTATGGCTACACCTTC. Amino acids: CASSRQGRNYGYTF.

This chain joins TRBV27 and TRBJ2-1; D is ambiguous. With 8 bases removed from V and 5 bases from J, the gap between germline ends came to 10 bases. Germline V lookup: CDR1 MNHEY, CDR2 SMNVEV (reference sequence). CDR3 length: 12 residues. CDR3 sequence: CASSALHNEQFF. In DNA form, the CDR3 reads TGTGCCAGCTCCGCCCTACACAATGAGCAGTTCTTC.

This clone was found a few times. The rearrangement uses TRBV29-1 and TRBJ1-1; weak D call: TRBD1 (5 bases). V lost 5 bases to trimming and J lost 5 bases, with 15 bases between them. The CDR3 consists of 13 residues. Germline CDR1 and CDR2: SQVTM and ANQGSEA. The CDR3 loop reads CSVCPSGSTEAFF. For the CDR3, the DNA is TGCAGCGTTTGTCCATCAGGGTCTACTGAAGCTTTCTTT.

The V call is TRBV7-2, the J call TRBJ1-4, with 8 bases fitting TRBD1. The CDR3 extends over 16 amino acids. Germline trimming cut 4 bases from V and 5 bases from J; bases unmatched to any gene: 9. The V gene's germline CDR1 is SGHTA and CDR2 FQGNSA. CDR3 protein: CASSSQARTGNEKLFF. CDR3 in DNA: TGTGCCAGCAGCTCCCAGGCTCGGACAGGGAATGAAAAACTGTTTTTT.

The chain couples TRBV7-9 to TRBJ1-4; 8 bases are shared with TRBD1. V trimming: 2 bases; J trimming: 3 bases; junction bases outside the gene matches: 5. CDR1 is SEHNR and CDR2 is FQNEAQ in the germline V gene (reference sequence). The CDR3 loop spans 16 amino acids. The CDR3 DNA is TGTGCCAGCAGCTTACAGGGGGCGCGGGCTAATGAAAAACTGTTTTTT. Translating it yields CASSLQGARANEKLFF.

The rearrangement uses TRBV7-9 and TRBJ2-1, with 7 nucleotides matching TRBD1. The germline CDR1 and CDR2 sequences are SEHNR and FQNEAQ (reference sequence). The CDR3 length is 13 residues. Trimming cost V 1 base and J 8 bases; bases outside gene matches: 2. CDR3 DNA sequence: TGTGCCAGCAGCTTAGACAGGGGCTATGAGCAGTTCTTC. Amino acid sequence: CASSLDRGYEQFF.

This chain uses TRBV5-1 with TRBJ1-2; D is possibly TRBD1 (5 bases). This CDR3 is 14 amino acids long. V gave up 0 bases and J gave up 5 bases, with 11 bases separating them. Germline V gene lookup returns CDR1 SGHRS and CDR2 YFSETQ. CDR3: CASSLDGGTYGYTF. The CDR3 coding sequence is TGCGCCAGCAGCTTGGATGGCGGGACGTATGGCTACACCTTC.

V gene TRBV2 combines with J gene TRBJ1-2; 7 positions match TRBD1. This CDR3 is 15 amino acids long. From germline, CDR1 is SNHLY and CDR2 FYNNEI. The V segment lost 0 bases and the J segment 4 bases; nucleotides outside the gene matches: 5. CDR3 residues: CASSEAGGVGYGYTF. For the CDR3, the DNA is TGTGCCAGCAGTGAAGCAGGGGGCGTCGGCTATGGCTACACCTTC.

The chain combines TRBV11-2 with TRBJ2-3, with 13 positions matching TRBD2. The CDR3 runs to 18 residues. After removal of 6 bases from V and 6 bases from J, the junction contained 15 bases not matched to a gene. Germline V CDR1 and CDR2: SGHAT, FQNNGV. CDR3 amino acids: CASRHIKRTSGRTDTQYF. The CDR3 bases are TGTGCCAGCAGACATATCAAAAGGACTAGCGGGAGAACGGATACGCAGTATTTT.

The chain has TRBV3-1 (or the pseudogene TRBV3-2) and TRBJ2-1; 13 bases line up with TRBD2. The CDR3 loop spans 14 amino acids. CDR1 and CDR2 from the germline V gene are LGHDT and YNNKEL (reference sequence). The trim removed 4 bases at V and 8 bases at J, leaving 2 bases unmatched. The CDR3 reads CASSRGLAGDEQFF. CDR3 nucleotides: TGTGCCAGCAGCCGAGGACTAGCGGGGGATGAGCAGTTCTTC.